This is a list of T cell receptor beta chains from one sample in a study of CD8+CD57+ T cells in acquired aplastic anemia. TCRdb ran MiXCR on the reads and lists one entry per CDR3 protein. The sample includes more than 150,000 distinct CDR3 sequences, roughly 45% of them seen just once. Sequencing was carried out using sorted CD4+, CD8+, or CD8+CD57+ T cells (not recorded which) from PBMCs. The source is a human donor with aplastic anemia. Both conserved end residues are trimmed from each CDR3.

v_gene,CDR3aa
TRBV19,ASRQQGHNSPLH
TRBV19,ASSKTGQNYGYT
TRBV12-3/TRBV12-4,ASSLRVAGVGNEQF
TRBV9,ASSVSRDRAGDTQY
TRBV15,ATSRDKVGGDNYGYT
TRBV2,ASSAANTDTQY
TRBV6-2/TRBV6-3,ATNDRGPSPLH
TRBV6-1,ASSEQRGGRTQY
TRBV20-1,SARDVGTALFKETQY
TRBV19,ASSIRGQSQETQY
TRBV2,VSSVGVPTDTQY
TRBV19,ASSMAGGETGELF
TRBV4-3,ASSQDLRTANYGYT
TRBV19,ASSIVREAEQY
TRBV6-1,ASSEEEEYSNQPQH
TRBV29-1,SVDGRGYGYT
TRBV9,ASSVALAGSYNEQF
TRBV9,ASSVGAGGAGTEAF
TRBV19,ASSGTKAYNEQF
TRBV6-1,ASSAQGLGSPLH
TRBV19,ASSGGGPGNTIY
TRBV9,ASRGTDTQY